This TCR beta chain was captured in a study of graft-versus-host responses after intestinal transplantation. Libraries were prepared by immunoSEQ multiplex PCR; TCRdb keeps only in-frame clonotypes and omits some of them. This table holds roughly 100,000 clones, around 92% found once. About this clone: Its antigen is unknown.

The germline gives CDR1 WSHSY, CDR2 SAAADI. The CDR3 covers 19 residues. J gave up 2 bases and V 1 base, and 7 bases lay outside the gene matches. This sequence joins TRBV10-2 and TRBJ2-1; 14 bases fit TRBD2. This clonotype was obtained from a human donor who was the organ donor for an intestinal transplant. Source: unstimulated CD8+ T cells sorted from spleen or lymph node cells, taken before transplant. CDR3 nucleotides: TGCGCCAGCAGTGAGTTCTTGACTAGCGGGGGGGCGGCCTACAATGAGCAGTTCTTC. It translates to CASSEFLTSGGAAYNEQFF.